This is a list of T cell receptor beta chains from one sample in a study of blood T cell repertoires in COVID-19. Using immunoSEQ multiplex PCR, the repertoire was profiled, and TCRdb retains in-frame clones only, with some absent. The data contain a few hundred thousand clones, approximately 88% of them singletons. Source material: peripheral blood. Every receptor here comes from a woman in her thirties with COVID-19, enrolled during active disease. Each CDR3 is given with its conserved first and last residue. Each record gives: V gene, D gene, CDR3 protein. D genes are given only for firm matches.

V: TRBV7-3
D: .
CDR3: CASSPGSGSPYF

V: TRBV9
D: TRBD2
CDR3: CASSPSGGAYNEQFF

V: TRBV18
D: TRBD1
CDR3: CASSPSDRGNLALHF

V: TRBV7-9
D: .
CDR3: CASSPSGVNSPLHF

V: TRBV4-2
D: .
CDR3: CASSQDQASQNTDTQYF

V: TRBV25-1
D: .
CDR3: CASSEWDNRLADGYTF

V: TRBV28
D: .
CDR3: CASSLWVRAETQYF

V: TRBV27
D: TRBD2
CDR3: CASSSYRATGTSGGGRYTQYF

V: TRBV20-1
D: TRBD1
CDR3: CSARQGETQYF

V: TRBV7-2
D: .
CDR3: CASSLWRLAELNSPLHF

V: TRBV2
D: TRBD1
CDR3: CASGQGLNQPQHF

V: TRBV15
D: .
CDR3: CATSRDLAETQYF

V: TRBV6-5
D: .
CDR3: CASRADELTGKPLHF

V: TRBV10-3
D: TRBD1
CDR3: CAISESITGGYNQPQHF

V: TRBV30
D: TRBD1
CDR3: CAWGPTGTSPLHF

V: TRBV3-1/TRBV3-2
D: .
CDR3: CASSPQRNTQYF

V: TRBV7-3
D: TRBD2
CDR3: CASSPGTSGDTQYF

V: TRBV18
D: .
CDR3: CASSPTGRGYTF

V: TRBV9
D: TRBD2
CDR3: CASSITTPSGGADNEQFF

V: TRBV3-1/TRBV3-2
D: .
CDR3: CASSQVGAANTGELFF

V: TRBV6-5
D: TRBD2
CDR3: CASSSPSGGEQETQYF

V: TRBV27
D: TRBD2
CDR3: CASSRPLTSGGAREQFF